The clone carrying this T cell receptor beta chain was detected once. The antigen remains undetermined. This entry is derived from a study of cytomegalovirus exposure and HLA in healthy donors. The study's findings and limits: By a later analysis, the bulk of CMV-associated TCR beta chains appeared HLA-restricted. Roughly even sequencing depth across donors was the assumption behind the presence/absence analyses.

The PCR used 60 Vbeta and 13 Jbeta primers. TCRdb keeps only in-frame clones here, not all; method: immunoSEQ multiplex PCR. The sample holds approximately 150,000 clones; over 70% are singletons and the top ten take around 9.8%. Trimming removed 2 bases at V and 1 base at J, with 9 bases between. CDR3 length: 15 amino acids. CDR1 and CDR2 from the germline V gene are MGHRA and YSYEKL. The V gene is TRBV4-1, the J gene TRBJ1-3; tentative D call: TRBD1 (6 bases). Sequences were obtained from PBMCs. The TCR was taken from a man aged 18-30 years in good health and CMV-seropositive. The CDR3 reads CASSQRTESGNTIYF. The CDR3, as DNA: TGCGCCAGCAGCCAACGGACAGAATCTGGAAACACCATATATTTT.